This is a list of T cell receptor beta chains from one sample in a study of blood T cell repertoires in COVID-19. Only in-frame clones appear in the TCRdb table, and some are missing; sequencing was by immunoSEQ multiplex PCR. Of some 210,000 clones listed, 70% to 90% are singletons. The specimen sequenced was PBMCs or T cells enriched from blood (not recorded which). These receptors all come from a middle-aged man who had recovered from COVID-19. Each CDR3 is given without its conserved first and last residue. The order of the fields is V gene, J gene, CDR3 protein.

V gene: TRBV30; J gene: TRBJ1-3; CDR3 protein: AWSVPSSGNTIY
V gene: TRBV15; J gene: TRBJ2-1; CDR3 protein: ATSRERNRGRVPQSVYNEQF
V gene: TRBV11-2; J gene: TRBJ1-4; CDR3 protein: ASSLGLGAQEKLF
V gene: TRBV18; J gene: TRBJ1-6; CDR3 protein: ASSPGGLDNSPLH
V gene: TRBV5-1; J gene: TRBJ1-3; CDR3 protein: ASSLGQTPSGNTIY
V gene: TRBV12-3/TRBV12-4; J gene: TRBJ1-3; CDR3 protein: ASSFFGDTIY
V gene: TRBV5-1; J gene: TRBJ2-6; CDR3 protein: ASSLSAGGTGANVLT
V gene: TRBV29-1; J gene: TRBJ1-1; CDR3 protein: SVVTGGWTEAF
V gene: TRBV19; J gene: TRBJ1-6; CDR3 protein: ASHRGFQSPLH
V gene: TRBV2; J gene: TRBJ2-2; CDR3 protein: ASLVPGLLRRGTNTGELF
V gene: TRBV7-8; J gene: TRBJ1-2; CDR3 protein: ASSSRQGARLFPFYGYT
V gene: TRBV9; J gene: TRBJ2-3; CDR3 protein: ASSSRTGNTQY
V gene: TRBV13; J gene: TRBJ1-1; CDR3 protein: ASSYGQGSNTEAF
V gene: TRBV3-1/TRBV3-2; J gene: TRBJ2-5; CDR3 protein: ASSLKAGEETQY
V gene: TRBV6-1; J gene: TRBJ1-5; CDR3 protein: ASSDYSRGRGGQPQH
V gene: TRBV7-6; J gene: TRBJ2-2; CDR3 protein: ASSLKGAGTGELF
V gene: TRBV30; J gene: TRBJ1-5; CDR3 protein: AWSWGGKQPQH
V gene: TRBV14; J gene: TRBJ2-5; CDR3 protein: ASSQVRGMFQETQY
V gene: TRBV5-1; J gene: TRBJ2-6; CDR3 protein: ASSPLFTQGSGANVLT
V gene: TRBV7-6; J gene: TRBJ1-1; CDR3 protein: ASSRSWGRDTEAF
V gene: TRBV12-3/TRBV12-4; J gene: TRBJ1-1; CDR3 protein: ASSFDTSEAF
V gene: TRBV7-2; J gene: TRBJ1-4; CDR3 protein: ASSLDWTATNEKLF
V gene: TRBV21-1; J gene: TRBJ2-3; CDR3 protein: ASSHYRLAGDSDTQY